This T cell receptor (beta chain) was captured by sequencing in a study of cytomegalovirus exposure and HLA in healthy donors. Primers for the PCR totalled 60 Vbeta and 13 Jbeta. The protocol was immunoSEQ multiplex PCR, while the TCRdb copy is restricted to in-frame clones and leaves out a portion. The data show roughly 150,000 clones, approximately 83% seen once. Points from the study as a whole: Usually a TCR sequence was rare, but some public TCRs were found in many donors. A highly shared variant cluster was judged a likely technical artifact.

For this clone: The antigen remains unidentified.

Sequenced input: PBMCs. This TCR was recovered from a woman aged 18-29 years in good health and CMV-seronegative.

The CDR3 DNA is TGTGCCAGCAGTTTCGGGGGTTTTAATGAAAAACTGTTTTTT. This gives the protein CASSFGGFNEKLFF. The chain employs TRBV28 and TRBJ1-4; perhaps TRBD1 as D (5 bases). CDR1 and CDR2 (germline): MDHEN, SYDVKM. Trimming stripped 3 bases from V and 4 bases from J, with 9 bases between. The CDR3 is made up of 14 amino acids.